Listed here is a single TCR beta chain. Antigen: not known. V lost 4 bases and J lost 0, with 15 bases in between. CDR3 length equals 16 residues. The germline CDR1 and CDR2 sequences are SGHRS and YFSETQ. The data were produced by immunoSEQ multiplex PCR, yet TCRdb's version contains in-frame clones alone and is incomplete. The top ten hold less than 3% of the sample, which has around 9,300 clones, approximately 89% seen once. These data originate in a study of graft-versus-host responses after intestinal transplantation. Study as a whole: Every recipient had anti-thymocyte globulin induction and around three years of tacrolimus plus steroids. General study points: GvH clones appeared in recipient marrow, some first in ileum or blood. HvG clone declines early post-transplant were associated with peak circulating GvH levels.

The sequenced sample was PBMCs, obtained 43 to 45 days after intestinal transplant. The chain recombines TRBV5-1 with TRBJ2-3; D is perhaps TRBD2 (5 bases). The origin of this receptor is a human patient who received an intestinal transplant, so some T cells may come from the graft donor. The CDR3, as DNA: TGCGCCAGCAGCCAACAAGGGAGAGTTAGCACAGATACGCAGTATTTT. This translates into CASSQQGRVSTDTQYF.